Listed below are T cell receptor beta chains from one sample, sequenced in a study of cytomegalovirus exposure and HLA in healthy donors. Profiled with immunoSEQ multiplex PCR; TCRdb holds only in-frame clones, not every one. The data contain approximately 150,000 clones, 76% of them seen just once; the ten biggest clones take up 2.5% to 3.5%. The source material was PBMCs. The receptors were sampled from a male donor in good health and CMV-seronegative. Each CDR3 is given with its conserved first and last residue. The D gene is left open where the match is weak. Clone size, where shown, is once, few, many, or a class for clones that have expanded.

d_gene	abundance	v_gene	j_gene	CDR3nt	CDR3aa
TRBD2	-	TRBV7-2	TRBJ2-3	TGTGCCAGCAGCTTAACCGCGGGAGGGAGAGTAGATACGCAGTATTTT	CASSLTAGGRVDTQYF
-	-	TRBV19	TRBJ2-1	TGTGCCAGTAGGGCCCCGGGTCCTCACAATGAGCAGTTCTTC	CASRAPGPHNEQFF
TRBD2	-	TRBV9	TRBJ2-5	TGTGCCAGCAGCGTAGGACTAGCGGGTGATGAGACCCAGTACTTC	CASSVGLAGDETQYF
-	few	TRBV5-1	TRBJ1-2	TGCGCCAGCAGCTTGGGACAGAACTATGGCTACACCTTC	CASSLGQNYGYTF
-	-	TRBV5-4	TRBJ2-7	TGTGCCAGCAGCTCTCAGAACGAGCAGTACTTC	CASSSQNEQYF
-	-	TRBV28	TRBJ1-1	TGTGCCAGCAGTTTATGGAAGGGGGTGGGCACTGAAGCTTTCTTT	CASSLWKGVGTEAFF
-	few	TRBV28	TRBJ1-4	TGTGCCAGCAGTTTGTATTCGGACAGTGAAAAACTGTTTTTT	CASSLYSDSEKLFF
-	-	TRBV20-1	TRBJ1-1	TGCAGTGCCGGGGTGAACACTGAAGCTTTCTTT	CSAGVNTEAFF
-	-	TRBV7-3	TRBJ1-2	TGTGCCAGCAGCCCTGGCACAAACTATGGCTACACCTTC	CASSPGTNYGYTF
-	once	TRBV6-6	TRBJ1-2	TGTGCCAGCAGTTACTCCAGGATCCCCCCTAACTATGGCTACACCTTC	CASSYSRIPPNYGYTF
-	-	TRBV27	TRBJ1-4	TGTGCCAGCAGTTTAGGCAGGGGCCTCGATGAAAAACTGTTTTTT	CASSLGRGLDEKLFF
TRBD1	-	TRBV30	TRBJ2-7	TGTGCCTGGAGCCCGACAGGGTTCGAGCAGTACTTC	CAWSPTGFEQYF
-	once	TRBV7-2	TRBJ2-1	TGTGCCAGCAGCTTATATGGGGCCCCGAATGAGCAGTTCTTC	CASSLYGAPNEQFF
TRBD1	-	TRBV7-9	TRBJ1-2	TGTGCCAGCAGCCGAAGCCTGGGTCCAGGGGGCTATGGCTACACCTTC	CASSRSLGPGGYGYTF
-	-	TRBV19	TRBJ1-2	TGTGCCAGTTCCCCGGGACAACTTAACTATGGCTACACCTTC	CASSPGQLNYGYTF
-	-	TRBV7-9	TRBJ2-1	TGTGCCAGCAGCTTAGGACTAGAAAATGAGCAGTTCTTC	CASSLGLENEQFF